Following are 23 T cell receptor beta chains from one sample sequenced in a study of glioma-infiltrating T cells. Using RNA template, CDR3s of TCR alpha and beta were amplified with iRepertoire arm-PCR. MiXCR, run by TCRdb on the multiplex PCR reads, gives a single entry per CDR3 protein. The sample consists of approximately 120,000 distinct CDR3 sequences, less than 30% of them appearing once. Source material: glioma tissue, nonneoplastic brain tissue, or PBMCs (not recorded which). The receptors originated from a human donor with low-grade glioma or glioblastoma, undergoing nonglioma brain surgery, or in good health (not recorded which).

About this clonotype itself: This may arise from a read error, as a much more abundant clone is one base away. The J gene is TRBJ2-7, the V gene TRBV7-2; 9 bases line up with TRBD2. The CDR3 runs to 15 residues. Germline V lookup: CDR1 SGHTA, CDR2 FQGNSA. V trimming: 3 bases; J trimming: 4 bases; junction bases outside the gene matches: 7. Written as DNA, the CDR3 is TGTGCCAGCAGCTTCCGGACTAGCGAGACTTACGAGCAGTACTTC. As protein: CASSFRTSETYEQYF.

This clonotype was found many times. The rearrangement joins TRBV24-1 to TRBJ2-7; 15 bases match TRBD2. CDR1 KGHDR and CDR2 SFDVKD come from the germline V gene. The V segment lost 9 bases and the J segment 2 bases; nucleotides outside the gene matches: 7. The CDR3 is 16 amino acids. CDR3 in DNA: TGTGCCACCGAGGACGGACTAGCGGGAGGGCCCTACGAGCAGTACTTC. Translating gives CATEDGLAGGPYEQYF.

About this clonotype: The conserved final phenylalanine or tryptophan is absent from the CDR3, which likely points to a read error. This chain uses TRBV4-1 with TRBJ2-1, with TRBD2 matching over 16 bases. The germline CDR1 and CDR2 sequences are MGHRA and YSYEKL. The CDR3 consists of 21 residues. The ends lost 0 bases at V and 3 bases at J; junction bases unmatched: 11. This CDR3 reads CASSQDRGLAGGPSGYNEQFL. The CDR3, as DNA: TGCGCCAGCAGCCAAGATAGGGGACTAGCGGGAGGGCCCTCGGGCTACAATGAGCAGTTCCTC.

A note on this clonotype: Since a much larger clone is just one base distant, this may be a read error. The V call is TRBV10-3, the J call TRBJ2-7, with D perhaps being TRBD1 or TRBD2 (5 bases each). This CDR3 has 14 amino acids. Looked up from germline, CDR1 is ENHRY and CDR2 is SYGVKD. The DNA for the CDR3 is TGTGCCATCAGTAGGGACCCAGTCCCCTACGGGCAGTACTTC. It specifies CAISRDPVPYGQYF.

This clonotype was observed at least ten times. This chain joins TRBV2 and TRBJ2-2; D is uncertain. The CDR3 totals 13 residues. Germline values: CDR1 SNHLY, CDR2 FYNNEI. The V and J ends lost 11 bases and 5 bases respectively, with 15 bases between them. The CDR3 DNA follows: TGTGCCGGCGTTCCCCAAGTGACCGGGGAGCTGTTTTTT. Translation gives CAGVPQVTGELFF.

In its sample, this clonotype was seen many times. The genes are TRBV4-2 and TRBJ1-1; maybe TRBD1 (5 bases). The germline V and J ends were trimmed by 3 bases and 3 bases, with 17 bases remaining between them. The germline V gene has CDR1 LGHNA and CDR2 YNFKEQ. The CDR3 runs to 16 residues. The CDR3, as DNA: TGTGCCAGCAGCCAGGAACTTGGGCAGGGCGACACTGAAGCTTTCTTT. Amino acid sequence: CASSQELGQGDTEAFF.

The sample holds many counts of this clonotype. V and J are TRBV6-6 and TRBJ2-7; 8 nucleotides align to TRBD1. V lost 0 bases and J lost 3; bases outside the gene matches: 4. This CDR3 spans 15 amino acids. CDR1 and CDR2 from the germline V gene are MNHNY and SVGAGI (reference sequence). CDR3 sequence reads: CASSYSNRGDYEQYF. The CDR3 DNA follows: TGTGCCAGCAGTTACTCGAACAGGGGGGACTACGAGCAGTACTTC.

This clonotype came up many times. The chain uses TRBV7-2 and TRBJ1-3, with D unclear. V shed 1 base and J shed 2 bases, with 9 bases lying between them. Per germline, CDR1 SGHTA and CDR2 FQGNSA. The CDR3 is 15 residues long. CDR3 residues: CASSLVEGPGNTIYF. DNA for the CDR3: TGTGCCAGCAGCTTAGTTGAGGGTCCTGGAAACACCATATATTTT.

This clonotype was picked up many times. The chain employs TRBV6-1 and TRBJ2-3; maybe TRBD2 (5 bases). The CDR3 has 17 amino acids. CDR1 is MNHNS, CDR2 SASEGT, per germline. V lost 6 bases and J 0 bases, leaving 19 bases between the germline ends. For the CDR3, the DNA is TGTGCCAGCAGCCCACCCGGGGTAGCACAAAGCACAGATACGCAGTATTTT. Protein sequence: CASSPPGVAQSTDTQYF.

The chain uses TRBV12-3 or TRBV12-4 and TRBJ1-3, with no clear D. The V and J ends lost 5 bases and 4 bases respectively, with 9 bases between them. The CDR3 runs to 13 residues. In DNA, the CDR3 is TGTGCCAGCAGTCGATTGTCCGGAAACACCATATATTTT. This translates into CASSRLSGNTIYF.

Of note for this clonotype: With a much larger clone just one base away, this may be a read error. No conserved phenylalanine or tryptophan ends this CDR3, so it is likely a read error. V and J are TRBV4-1 and TRBJ2-3; D is undetermined. The CDR3 totals 15 residues. The V gene lost 3 bases and the J gene lost 2 bases, with 12 bases spanning the gap. Germline CDR1 reads MGHRA; CDR2 reads YSYEKL. DNA for the CDR3: TGCGCCAGCAGCCAGGTGGCAGGCGCCACAGATACGCAGTATTCT. This codes for CASSQVAGATDTQYS.

Turning to this clonotype: One base away lies a much larger clone, so this may be a sequencing read error. The CDR3 DNA sequence: TGCGCCAGCAGCTCCCGACAGCCCTCCTACAAGCAGTACTTC. As protein: CASSSRQPSYKQYF. The rearrangement joins TRBV5-1 to TRBJ2-7, with D possibly matching TRBD1 (5 bases). The CDR3 is 14 residues long. Germline V lookup: CDR1 SGHRS, CDR2 YFSETQ.

This clonotype was found many times. The chain carries TRBV20-1 and TRBJ2-1, with 9 nucleotides matching TRBD2. The germline gives CDR1 DFQATT, CDR2 SNEGSKA (reference sequence). V dropped 4 bases and J dropped 5; count of bases not matched to a gene: 6. This CDR3 spans 14 amino acids. CDR3 in DNA: TGCAGTGCTACGGGACTAGCAATTAACAATGAGCAGTTCTTC. This gives the protein CSATGLAINNEQFF.

Many counts were recorded for this clonotype. V usage is TRBV7-9 and J usage is TRBJ2-3; TRBD1 agrees at 7 bases. The CDR3 is made up of 14 amino acids. Germline loops: CDR1 SEHNR, CDR2 FQNEAQ (reference sequence). V was pared by 8 bases and J by 1 base, with 6 bases of the junction left unmatched. CDR3 protein: CASSRGQRTDTQYF. The CDR3 DNA sequence: TGTGCCAGCTCTAGGGGACAGCGCACAGATACGCAGTATTTT.

This clonotype was seen at least ten times. V usage is TRBV7-9 and J usage is TRBJ1-1; unclear D gene. The germline V and J ends were trimmed by 2 bases and 7 bases, with 8 bases remaining between them. The CDR3 runs to 12 residues. The germline gives CDR1 SEHNR, CDR2 FQNEAQ (reference sequence). CDR3 sequence (DNA): TGTGCCAGCAGCTTAATGACTTTTGAAGCTTTCTTT. As protein: CASSLMTFEAFF.

Ten or more counts support this clonotype. The V and J genes are TRBV6-1 and TRBJ2-6; the D is unclear. Germline CDR1 is MNHNS and CDR2 is SASEGT. The CDR3 sequence is 15 residues long. Trimming cost V 6 bases and J 3 bases, with 12 bases left between them. The DNA for the CDR3 is TGTGCCAGCAGACCAAGTACATTTGGGGCCAACGTCCTGACTTTC. The encoded protein is CASRPSTFGANVLTF.

This clonotype was counted many times. Germline and junction disagree at one end, which may indicate a read error. J is TRBJ2-7 and V is TRBV5-1, with D unresolved. The CDR3 has 13 amino acids. Germline-derived CDR1 and CDR2 are SGHRS and YFSETQ. The CDR3 here is CASSLAPSYEQYF. CDR3 nucleotide sequence: TGTGCCAGCAGCTTAGCCCCCTCCTACGAGCAGTACTTC.

This clonotype was observed many times. A much larger clone differs by one base, so this may be a read error. This chain connects TRBV28 to TRBJ1-1; D is uncertain. Trimming removed 7 bases from V and 7 bases from J, with 10 bases in between. In germline, CDR1 is MDHEN, CDR2 SYDVKM. This CDR3 is built from 11 residues. The CDR3 DNA is TGTGCCAGCATACCAGCCGGTGAAGCTTTCTTT. Translation gives CASIPAGEAFF.

This clonotype showed up many times. This sequence joins TRBV7-2 and TRBJ2-1; TRBD1 matches 10 bases. With 8 bases clipped from V and 7 bases from J, the junction kept 8 bases outside the gene matches. The CDR3 extends over 14 amino acids. Germline CDR1 is SGHTA and CDR2 is FQGNSA. CDR3: CASRKDRGENEQFF. The CDR3, as DNA: TGTGCCAGCCGCAAGGACAGGGGGGAAAATGAGCAGTTCTTC. Filled out from reference TRBV7-2 and TRBJ2-1, the complete variable domain reads GAGVSQSPSNKVTEKGKDVELRCDPISGHTALYWYRQSLGQGLEFLIYFQGNSAPDKSGLPSDRFSAERTGGSVSTLTIQRTQQEDSAVYLCASRKDRGENEQFFGPGTRLTVL.

CDR3 in DNA: TGTGCCAGCCGCGGGAGGGCATCTCGGACCCAGTACTTC. It yields the protein CASRGRASRTQYF. V gene TRBV7-9 combines with J gene TRBJ2-5; 9 positions match TRBD2. Germline loops: CDR1 SEHNR, CDR2 FQNEAQ (reference sequence). The V and J ends lost 8 bases and 7 bases, in that order; junction bases with no gene match: 8. The CDR3 spans 13 residues.

This clonotype was detected ten times or more. The V and J genes are TRBV6-1 and TRBJ2-6; either TRBD1 or TRBD2 may supply D (5 bases each). Germline V gene sequence: CDR1 MNHNS, CDR2 SASEGT. Deletions cut 6 bases from V and 2 bases from J, with 14 bases between. The CDR3 is made up of 16 amino acids. The CDR3 is CASRGTSAPGANVLTF. The CDR3 DNA is TGTGCCAGCAGAGGGACGTCGGCACCTGGGGCCAACGTCCTGACTTTC.

At least ten counts were recorded for this clonotype. The chain joins TRBV10-2 to TRBJ1-5, with D unclear. Trimming shortened V by 3 bases and J by 6 bases, and 9 bases separated the two germline ends. This CDR3 is 13 amino acids long. Germline CDR1 WSHSY, CDR2 SAAADI. CDR3 coding DNA: TGCGCCAGCAGTGACGACGCCAGTCAGCCCCAGCATTTT. It encodes CASSDDASQPQHF.

There are many counts of this clonotype. This rearrangement joins TRBV5-1 to TRBJ2-7; D possibly corresponds to TRBD1 (5 bases). CDR3 size: 16 residues. The germline V gene encodes CDR1 SGHRS and CDR2 YFSETQ. V dropped 3 bases and J dropped 4 bases, with 20 bases sitting between them. This chain's CDR3 is CASSYTFPWQGYEQYF. The CDR3 DNA reads as TGCGCCAGCAGCTATACCTTTCCGTGGCAGGGTTACGAGCAGTACTTC.